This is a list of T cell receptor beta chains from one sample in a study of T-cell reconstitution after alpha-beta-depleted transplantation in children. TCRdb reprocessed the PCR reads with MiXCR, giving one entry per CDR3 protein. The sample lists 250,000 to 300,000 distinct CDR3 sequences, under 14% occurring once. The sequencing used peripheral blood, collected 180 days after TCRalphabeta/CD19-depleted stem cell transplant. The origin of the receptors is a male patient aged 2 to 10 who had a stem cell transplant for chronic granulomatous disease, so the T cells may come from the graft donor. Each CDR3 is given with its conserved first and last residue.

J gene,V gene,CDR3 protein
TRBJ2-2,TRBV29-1,CSVGTGGANTGELFF
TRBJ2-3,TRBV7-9,CASSRRAEDLDTQYF
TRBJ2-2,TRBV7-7,CASRFPGAGDRDTGELFF
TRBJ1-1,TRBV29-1,CSVLKGAEAFF
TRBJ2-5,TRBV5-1,CASSQGGAMSQETQYF
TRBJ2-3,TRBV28,CASSPDGGGRQADTQYF
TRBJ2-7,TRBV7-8,CASSPFVSGGPAYEQYF
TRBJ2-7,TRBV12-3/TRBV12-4,CASRGPSKTSPNEQYF
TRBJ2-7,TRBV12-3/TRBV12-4,CASTPWGGGSIDEQYF
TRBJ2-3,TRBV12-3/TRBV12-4,CASAVQFPDRERPDTQYF
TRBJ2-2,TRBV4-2,CASSQERNTGELFF
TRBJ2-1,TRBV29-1,CSVERDRDNEQFF
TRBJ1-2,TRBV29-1,CSVAQPSYGYTF
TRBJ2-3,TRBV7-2,CASSPWTGSTDTQYF
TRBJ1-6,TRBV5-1,CASSPGQRTGSPLHF
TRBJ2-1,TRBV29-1,CSVWGGMSSYNEQFF
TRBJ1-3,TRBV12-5,CASGLGPGQPLSGNTIYF
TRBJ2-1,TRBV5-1,CASSSRSGGEGEQFF
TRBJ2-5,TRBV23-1,CARSGLGWDKRACETQYF
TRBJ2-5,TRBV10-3,CAISEPSAMAETQYF
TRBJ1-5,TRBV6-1,CASSPGTPDYSNQPQHF
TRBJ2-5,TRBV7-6,CASSPTGGLAQETQYF
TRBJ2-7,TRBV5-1,CASSYRWGEQYF
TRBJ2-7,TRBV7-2,CASSRTGERGYEQYF
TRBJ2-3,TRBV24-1,CATRQGTPTDTQYF
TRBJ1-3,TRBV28,CASLSGSGNTIYF
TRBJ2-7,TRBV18,CASSPRGSRLDEQYF
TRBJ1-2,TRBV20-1,CSASGFGYTF
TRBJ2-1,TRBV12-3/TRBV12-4,CASSLTGKANEQFF
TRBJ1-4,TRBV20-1,CSARDLDNEKLF
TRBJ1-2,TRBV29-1,CSVDSQREGIYGYTF
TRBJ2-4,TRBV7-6,CASSLATGFAKNIQYF
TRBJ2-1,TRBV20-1,CSAGHPGSSYNEQFF
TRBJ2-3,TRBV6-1,CASGGEGGWLARTDTQYF
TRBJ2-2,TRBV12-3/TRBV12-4,CASSLTGTGITGELFF
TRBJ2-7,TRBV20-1,CSATGTGNEEQYF
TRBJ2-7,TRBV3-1,CASSPELAYEQYF
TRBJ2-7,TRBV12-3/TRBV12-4,CASGTSGRAGEQYF
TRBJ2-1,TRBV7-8,CASSLGPPLTGGEQFF
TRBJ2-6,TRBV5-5,CASRFGLLSGANVLTF
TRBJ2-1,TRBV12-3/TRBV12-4,CASSLRMSSGSIDEQFF
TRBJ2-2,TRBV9,CASSFGTGGQRGLSTGELFF
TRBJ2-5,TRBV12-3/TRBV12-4,CASSDAGALLSQYF
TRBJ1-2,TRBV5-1,CASSLELGGARPYGYTF
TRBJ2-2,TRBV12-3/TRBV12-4,CASSLRDRNTGELFF
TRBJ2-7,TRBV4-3,CASSLRTGAYEQYF
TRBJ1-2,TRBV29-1,CSVVQTPYGYTF
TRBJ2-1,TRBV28,CASSLRGAPHNEQFF
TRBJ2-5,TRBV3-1,CASSQGRAPQGTQYF
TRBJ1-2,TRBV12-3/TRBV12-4,CASSNRGYGYTF
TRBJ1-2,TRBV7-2,CASSAQRVGTYGYTF
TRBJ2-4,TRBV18,CASSSRDNKAKNIQYF
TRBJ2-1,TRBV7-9,CASSPSPWGLANRGGLGQFF
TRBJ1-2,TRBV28,CASSSGFGYTF
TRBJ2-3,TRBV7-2,CASSLGGVGADTQYF
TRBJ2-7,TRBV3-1,CASSQGESGRPYEQYF
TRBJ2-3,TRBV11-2,CASSLDTAKVPDTQYF
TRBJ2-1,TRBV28,CASSFGEQFF
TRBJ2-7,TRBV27,CASRGRGTATYEQYF